This T cell receptor beta chain was sequenced in a study of CD8 T cell repertoires and HIV-1 epitope variants. This clone has more than one count but fewer than ten. The antigen remains unidentified. Sequenced by immunoSEQ multiplex PCR; TCRdb stores in-frame clones only, minus some. The sample lists under 6,500 clones, around 64% occurring once. The CDR3 contains 15 residues. Trimming left V 6 bases short and J 0 bases short, with 12 bases between. The germline gives CDR1 SGHTA, CDR2 FQGTGA. The TCR sequence derives from a male donor with HIV. The sequenced sample consisted of cultured CD8+ T cells derived from PBMCs. J is TRBJ2-1 and V is TRBV7-3, with TRBD1 as a possible D gene (5 bases). The CDR3 region is CASSWRQSSYNEQFF. The CDR3 nucleotides read TGTGCCAGCAGTTGGAGACAGAGCTCCTACAATGAGCAGTTCTTC. Complete variable domain (other parts from reference TRBV7-3 and TRBJ2-1): GAGVSQTPSNKVTEKGKYVELRCDPISGHTALYWYRQSLGQGPEFLIYFQGTGAADDSGLPNDRFFAVRPEGSVSTLKIQRTERGDSAVYLCASSWRQSSYNEQFFGPGTRLTVL.